This T cell receptor beta chain was identified in a study of T cell changes during pregnancy in multiple sclerosis. This clone was counted between two and nine times. TCRdb keeps only in-frame clones here, not all; method: immunoSEQ multiplex PCR. This sample has around 110,000 clones, with roughly 92% found just once. The CDR3 runs 15 residues. Germline CDR1 is MNHEY and CDR2 is SMNVEV (reference sequence). The V and J ends lost 6 bases and 6 bases, in that order; junction bases with no gene match: 8. The receptor was derived from a female donor with multiple sclerosis, enrolled in a pregnancy study. The chain carries TRBV27 and TRBJ2-7, with 13 positions matching TRBD2. The sample here was peripheral blood, taken after pregnancy. This chain's CDR3 is CASRGRTSGSPEQYF. The CDR3 DNA reads TGTGCCAGCAGGGGTAGGACTAGCGGGAGTCCCGAGCAGTACTTC.